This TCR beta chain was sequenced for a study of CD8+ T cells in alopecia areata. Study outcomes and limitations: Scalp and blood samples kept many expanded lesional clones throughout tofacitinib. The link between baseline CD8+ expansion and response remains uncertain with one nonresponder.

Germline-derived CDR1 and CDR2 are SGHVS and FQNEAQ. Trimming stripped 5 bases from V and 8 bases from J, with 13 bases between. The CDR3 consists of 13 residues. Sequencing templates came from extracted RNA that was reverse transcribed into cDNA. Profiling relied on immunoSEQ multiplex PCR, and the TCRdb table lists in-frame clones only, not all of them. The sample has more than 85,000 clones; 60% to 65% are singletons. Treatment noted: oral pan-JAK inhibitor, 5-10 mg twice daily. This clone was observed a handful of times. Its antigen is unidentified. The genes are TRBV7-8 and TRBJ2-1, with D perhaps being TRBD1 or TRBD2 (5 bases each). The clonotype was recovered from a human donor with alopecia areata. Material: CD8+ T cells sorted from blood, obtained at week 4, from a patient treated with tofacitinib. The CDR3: CASSTGPRDEQFF. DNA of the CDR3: TGTGCCAGCAGCACGGGACCTCGGGATGAGCAGTTCTTC. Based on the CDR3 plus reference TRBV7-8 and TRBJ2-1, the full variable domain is GAGVSQSPRYKVAKRGQDVALRCDPISGHVSLFWYQQALGQGPEFLTYFQNEAQLDKSGLPSDRFFAERPEGSVSTLKIQRTQQEDSAVYLCASSTGPRDEQFFGPGTRLTVL.